The 13 T cell receptor beta chains reported below all come from one sample, sequenced in a study of cytomegalovirus exposure and HLA in healthy donors. In the PCR, 60 Vbeta and 13 Jbeta primers were used. TCRdb keeps only in-frame clones here, not all; method: immunoSEQ multiplex PCR. The table has 150,000 or so clones, around 80% seen once. Sequenced material: PBMCs. Receptors originate from a woman aged 50 to 60 in good health and CMV-seropositive.

This chain links TRBV6-1 with TRBJ2-7; D unresolved. CDR1 is MNHNS and CDR2 is SASEGT in the germline V gene. The CDR3 contains 13 residues. V was cut by 0 bases and J by 12 bases, with 15 bases left in between. The CDR3 region is CASSEAYYRDLYF. The DNA of the CDR3 is TGTGCCAGCAGTGAAGCCTACTACCGTGACTTGTACTTC.

The chain employs TRBV9 and TRBJ2-2; no clear D. The V end was cut by 0 bases, the J end by 4 bases, with 4 bases between. This CDR3 is built from 13 residues. The germline gives CDR1 SGDLS, CDR2 YYNGEE. The CDR3 DNA sequence: TGTGCCAGCAGCGTAGCTGTCACCGGGGAGCTGTTTTTT. This codes for CASSVAVTGELFF.

J is TRBJ2-5 and V is TRBV5-1; 9 bases align to TRBD1. V was clipped by 0 bases and J by 1 base; unmatched bases: 28. In germline, CDR1 is SGHRS, CDR2 YFSETQ. CDR3 length: 24 amino acids. The CDR3 nucleotides are TGCGCCAGCAGCTTGGCTGCCCTGTTGTTTTCAACCGGGACAGGGTGGCCGGCCCAAGAGACCCAGTACTTC. Its translation is CASSLAALLFSTGTGWPAQETQYF.

The J gene is TRBJ1-3, the V gene TRBV6-5, with 8 bases identical to TRBD1. V was pared by 5 bases and J by 6 bases, with 3 bases of the junction left unmatched. The CDR3 is made up of 13 amino acids. CDR1 MNHEY and CDR2 SVGAGI come from the germline V gene. This CDR3 is CASSPDRVNTIYF. The DNA of the CDR3 is TGTGCCAGCAGTCCGGACAGGGTAAACACCATATATTTT.

This chain links TRBV6-6 with TRBJ1-5, with a tentative D call TRBD1 (5 bases). This CDR3 region has 14 residues. V lost 2 bases, J lost 3 bases, and 8 bases lay in between. CDR1 is MNHNY and CDR2 is SVGAGI in the germline V gene (reference sequence). In DNA, the CDR3 is TGTGCCAGCAGTTACAATGGACACAATCAGCCCCAGCATTTT. Translating it yields CASSYNGHNQPQHF.

V and J are TRBV7-6 and TRBJ1-1, with 7 bases lining up with TRBD1. CDR3 length: 13 amino acids. CDR1 and CDR2 from the germline V gene are SGHVS and FNYEAQ. Trimming removed 5 bases from V and 1 base from J; junction bases left unmatched: 1. CDR3 coding DNA: TGTGCCAGCAGCCGGACAGGGAACACTGAAGCTTTCTTT. Translation gives CASSRTGNTEAFF.

The J gene is TRBJ1-1, the V gene TRBV27; TRBD1 matches at 7 bases. The V segment lost 6 bases and the J segment 5 bases; nucleotides outside the gene matches: 15. There are 16 residues in the CDR3. CDR1 is MNHEY and CDR2 is SMNVEV in the germline V gene (reference sequence). The CDR3 loop reads CASSPGTVGVWTEAFF. The DNA for the CDR3 is TGTGCCAGCAGCCCAGGGACAGTGGGTGTTTGGACTGAAGCTTTCTTT.

In the case of this clone: Germline is not matched at one junction end, which may reflect a read error. The chain couples TRBV7-9 to TRBJ1-5; D perhaps matches TRBD1 (5 bases). The CDR3 spans 16 residues. Germline values: CDR1 SEHNR, CDR2 FQNEAQ (reference sequence). This chain's CDR3 is CSSSLVSGRENQPQHF. The CDR3 DNA sequence: TGTTCCAGCAGCTTAGTTTCTGGCAGGGAAAATCAGCCCCAGCATTTT.

V usage is TRBV6-4 and J usage is TRBJ2-5, with a tentative D call TRBD2 (7 bases). Trimming removed 0 bases at V and 5 bases at J, with 28 bases between. CDR1 is MRHNA and CDR2 is SNTAGT in the germline V gene. This CDR3 contains 20 residues. CDR3 nucleotide sequence: TGTGCCAGCAGTGACTCGATTTCCTGGGGACGGGGGGCTGGGAAGGAGACCCAGTACTTC. It specifies CASSDSISWGRGAGKETQYF.

This clone turned up a few times. The V and J genes are TRBV7-9 and TRBJ2-6; D is uncertain. Germline V gives CDR1 SEHNR, CDR2 FQNEAQ (reference sequence). CDR3 length equals 16 residues. The V gene lost 0 bases and the J gene lost 2 bases, with 8 bases spanning the gap. The CDR3 coding sequence is TGTGCCAGCAGCTTAGCCTTCACTACTGGGGCCAACGTCCTGACTTTC. Protein sequence: CASSLAFTTGANVLTF.

The chain recombines TRBV19 with TRBJ1-2, with 7 bases aligning to TRBD1. The junction had 5 bases not matched to a gene; V was cut back by 6 bases and J by 7 bases. This CDR3 region has 12 residues. Germline V gives CDR1 LNHDA, CDR2 SQIVND (reference sequence). CDR3 bases: TGTGCCAGTAGCAGGGACAGCTTTGGCTACACCTTC. Protein sequence: CASSRDSFGYTF.

This clone was recorded once. This sequence joins TRBV29-1 and TRBJ1-2; 10 nucleotides match TRBD1. The junction had 6 bases not matched to a gene; V was cut back by 7 bases and J by 4 bases. Germline lookup yields CDR1 SQVTM and CDR2 ANQGSEA. This CDR3 has 13 residues. The CDR3: CSANGQGVYGYTF. Here the CDR3 DNA reads TGCAGCGCTAACGGACAGGGGGTCTATGGCTACACCTTC.

The chain uses TRBV19 and TRBJ2-3; 10 nucleotides align to TRBD1. V gave up 11 bases and J gave up 6 bases; unmatched junction bases: 14. This CDR3 has 15 residues. Germline CDR1 and CDR2: LNHDA and SQIVND (reference sequence). The CDR3 DNA is TGTGCCCGGCATCCCGGGACAGGGGAATCTGATACGCAGTATTTT. Protein sequence: CARHPGTGESDTQYF.